Listed below are T cell receptor beta chains from one sample, sequenced in a study of cytomegalovirus exposure and HLA in healthy donors. Profiling relied on immunoSEQ multiplex PCR, and the TCRdb table lists in-frame clones only, not all of them. The sample has roughly 160,000 clones, over 75% seen once. Sequencing was carried out using PBMCs. The receptors originated from a man younger than 35 in good health and CMV-seropositive. CDR3s include the opening cysteine and the closing phenylalanine or tryptophan. A D gene is named only where the DNA matches it firmly. Size is omitted from some rows. Given values are once, few, many or a class for expanded clones.

d_call	v_call	clone_size	j_call	cdr3_nt	cdr3_aa
TRBD1	TRBV5-6	-	TRBJ2-3	TGTGCCAGCACCCTGGGGGACAGGCGAGATACGCAGTATTTT	CASTLGDRRDTQYF
-	TRBV10-2	-	TRBJ1-3	TGCGCCAGCAGTCTAGGACAGCGTAGCACCATATATTTT	CASSLGQRSTIYF
-	TRBV14	-	TRBJ2-5	TGTGCCAGCAGCCAAAGGCTAGCGTCAGGGACCCAGTACTTC	CASSQRLASGTQYF
-	TRBV10-1	-	TRBJ2-7	TGCGCCAGCAGTGACAGGGGAAGGTCCTACGAGCAGTACTTC	CASSDRGRSYEQYF
-	TRBV7-9	-	TRBJ2-1	TGTGCCAGCGGAGCAGGGGTCAATGAGCAGTTCTTC	CASGAGVNEQFF
TRBD1	TRBV5-1	-	TRBJ2-5	TGCGCCAGCAGCTTGTTTGACAGGGACCCTTTGCAGCAGTACTTC	CASSLFDRDPLQQYF
-	TRBV7-9	-	TRBJ2-1	TGTGCCAGCAGCTTAATGGCGGGATCCTACAATGAGCAGTTCTTC	CASSLMAGSYNEQFF
TRBD1	TRBV7-2	-	TRBJ2-7	TGTGCCAGCAGCCCCCTGGGACAGGGTACGTTCGAGCAGTACTTC	CASSPLGQGTFEQYF
TRBD2	TRBV5-6	-	TRBJ2-5	TGTGCCAGCAGCTTGGCCAAAGGACTAGCGGGGGGGCCACGAGAGACCCAGTACTTC	CASSLAKGLAGGPRETQYF
-	TRBV7-9	-	TRBJ1-3	TGTGCCAGCAGCTTAGTCGGGGGAAACACCATATATTTT	CASSLVGGNTIYF
-	TRBV7-2	-	TRBJ2-7	TGTGCCAGCAGCTCCCCAATCCCCCCCTACGAGCAGTACTTC	CASSSPIPPYEQYF
-	TRBV6-1	-	TRBJ2-1	TGTGCCAGCACCACCCAAGGCGGGCTGGTGGATGAGCAGTTCTTC	CASTTQGGLVDEQFF
-	TRBV11-2	-	TRBJ2-2	TGTGCCAGCAGCGGCCGGGGTCGACTAGTGGCCGGGGAGCTGTTTTTT	CASSGRGRLVAGELFF
TRBD2	TRBV20-1	-	TRBJ2-5	TGCAATGGGACTAGCGGAGAGACCCAGTACTTC	CNGTSGETQYF
-	TRBV4-1	-	TRBJ1-2	TGCGCCAGCAGCCAGGTTCAGGGGAGAGGCTACACCTTC	CASSQVQGRGYTF
-	TRBV15	few	TRBJ1-5	TGTGCCACCAGCAGAGATCCGGGGGTGCCCCAGCATTTT	CATSRDPGVPQHF
-	TRBV5-1	-	TRBJ2-7	TGCGCCAGCAGTGAGGTGAGCTCCTACGAGCAGTACTTC	CASSEVSSYEQYF
TRBD2	TRBV9	-	TRBJ2-3	TGTGCCAGCAGCGTAGGAGGTAGCGGGGCCCGCACAGATACGCAGTATTTT	CASSVGGSGARTDTQYF
-	TRBV7-8	-	TRBJ2-1	TGTGCCAGCAGCACCCACAGGGTCTACAATGAGCAGTTCTTC	CASSTHRVYNEQFF
TRBD2	TRBV5-4	-	TRBJ2-5	TGTGCCAGCAGCTTCTTTAAGGGGACTAGCATGGAGACCCAGTACTTC	CASSFFKGTSMETQYF
TRBD1	TRBV9	-	TRBJ1-2	TGTGCCAGCAGCGTAGGACAGGGGGCCTATGGCTACACCTTC	CASSVGQGAYGYTF
TRBD2	TRBV6-1	-	TRBJ2-3	TGTGCCAGCAGTGATGCGGCTAGCGGGGGGGAAGGGGATACGCAGTATTTT	CASSDAASGGEGDTQYF
-	TRBV14	-	TRBJ1-4	TGTGCCAGCAGCCAAGCTCCGGGATGGGCAACTAATGAAAAACTGTTTTTT	CASSQAPGWATNEKLFF
TRBD1	TRBV10-1	once	TRBJ2-3	TGCGCCAGCAGTGGGGCAAGTGGACAGGGGTCGTCGGATACGCAGTATTTT	CASSGASGQGSSDTQYF
-	TRBV27	-	TRBJ1-5	TGTGCCAGCAGTTTAGTGGGCCAGCCCCAGCATTTT	CASSLVGQPQHF
-	TRBV6-5	-	TRBJ2-4	TGTGCCAGCAGTTACTCGGGCAATCAGTACTTC	CASSYSGNQYF
-	TRBV4-3	-	TRBJ1-4	TGCGCCAGCAGCCAAGGATCGGGGGGCGGGGAAAAACTGTTTTTT	CASSQGSGGGEKLFF
-	TRBV5-1	-	TRBJ2-1	TGCGCCAGCAGCTTGGTGTCACAGACGAACAATGAGCAGTTCTTC	CASSLVSQTNNEQFF
TRBD2	TRBV5-4	-	TRBJ2-1	TGTGCCAGCAGCGGGGGGGGTGGAGAGCAGTTCTTC	CASSGGGGEQFF